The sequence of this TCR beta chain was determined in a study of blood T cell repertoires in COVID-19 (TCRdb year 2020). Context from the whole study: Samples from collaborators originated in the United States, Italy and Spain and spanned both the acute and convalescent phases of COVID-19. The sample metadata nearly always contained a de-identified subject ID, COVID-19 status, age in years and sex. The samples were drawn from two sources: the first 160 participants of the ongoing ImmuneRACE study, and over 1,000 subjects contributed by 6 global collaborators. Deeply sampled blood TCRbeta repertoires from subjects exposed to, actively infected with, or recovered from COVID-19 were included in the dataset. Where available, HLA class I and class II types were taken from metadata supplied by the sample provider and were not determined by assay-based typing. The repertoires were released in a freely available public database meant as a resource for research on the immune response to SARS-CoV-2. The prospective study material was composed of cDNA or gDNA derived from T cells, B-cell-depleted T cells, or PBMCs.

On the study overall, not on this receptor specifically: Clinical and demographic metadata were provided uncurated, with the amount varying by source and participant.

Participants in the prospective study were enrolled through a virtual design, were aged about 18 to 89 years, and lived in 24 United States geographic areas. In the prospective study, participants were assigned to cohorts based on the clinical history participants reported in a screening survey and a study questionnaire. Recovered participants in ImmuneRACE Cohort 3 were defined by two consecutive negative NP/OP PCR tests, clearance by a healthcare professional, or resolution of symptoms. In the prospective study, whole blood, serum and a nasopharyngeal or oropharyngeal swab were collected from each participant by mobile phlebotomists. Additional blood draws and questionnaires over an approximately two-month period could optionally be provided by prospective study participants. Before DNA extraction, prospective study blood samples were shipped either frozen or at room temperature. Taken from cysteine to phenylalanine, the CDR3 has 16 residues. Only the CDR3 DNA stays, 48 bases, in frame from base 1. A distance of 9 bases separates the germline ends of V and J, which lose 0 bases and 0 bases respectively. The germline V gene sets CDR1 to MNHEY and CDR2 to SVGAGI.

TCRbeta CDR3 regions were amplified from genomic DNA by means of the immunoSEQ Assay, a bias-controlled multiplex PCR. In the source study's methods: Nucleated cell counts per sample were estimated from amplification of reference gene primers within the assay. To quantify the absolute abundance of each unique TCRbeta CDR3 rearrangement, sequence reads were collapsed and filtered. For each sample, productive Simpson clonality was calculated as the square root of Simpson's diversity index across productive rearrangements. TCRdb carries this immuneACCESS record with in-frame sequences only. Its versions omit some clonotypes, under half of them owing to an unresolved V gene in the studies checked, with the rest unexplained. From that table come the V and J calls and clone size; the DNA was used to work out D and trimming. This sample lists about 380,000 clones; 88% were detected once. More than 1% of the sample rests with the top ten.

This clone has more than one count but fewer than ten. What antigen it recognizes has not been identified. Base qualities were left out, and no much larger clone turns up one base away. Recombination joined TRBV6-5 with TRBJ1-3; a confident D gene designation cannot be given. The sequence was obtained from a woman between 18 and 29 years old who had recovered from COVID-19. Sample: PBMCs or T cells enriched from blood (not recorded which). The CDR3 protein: CASSYSKRSSGNTIYF. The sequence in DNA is TGTGCCAGCAGTTACTCGAAAAGGAGCTCTGGAAACACCATATATTTT.